These 23 T cell receptor beta chains came from one sample sequenced in a study of graft-versus-host responses after intestinal transplantation. The data were produced by immunoSEQ multiplex PCR, yet TCRdb's version contains in-frame clones alone and is incomplete. Of over 45,000 clones in the sample, roughly 89% were seen once. Sequenced here: PBMCs, sampled 26 days after transplant. These receptors all come from a human patient who received an intestinal transplant, so some T cells may come from the graft donor.

The chain uses TRBV11-2 and TRBJ2-7; D possibly corresponds to TRBD1 (6 bases). The CDR3 runs 16 residues. V was clipped by 0 bases and J by 2 bases, with 14 bases between them. The germline V gene has CDR1 SGHAT and CDR2 FQNNGV. CDR3 sequence (DNA): TGTGCCAGCAGCTTAGATTGGAGGAACAGGGCCTACGAGCAGTACTTC. Translating it yields CASSLDWRNRAYEQYF.

V gene TRBV6-5 combines with J gene TRBJ2-1; D perhaps matches TRBD2 (6 bases). This CDR3 contains 15 residues. Germline CDR1 and CDR2: MNHEY and SVGAGI. Trimming shortened V by 5 bases and J by 7 bases, and 18 bases separated the two germline ends. CDR3 sequence reads: CASSGGAGQSNEQFF. The CDR3 DNA reads as TGTGCCAGCAGTGGGGGAGCGGGCCAGAGTAATGAGCAGTTCTTC.

The chain combines TRBV6-5 with TRBJ2-7, with unresolved D. V was pared by 0 bases and J by 4 bases, with 7 bases between. The CDR3 is made up of 13 amino acids. CDR1 and CDR2 from the germline V gene are MNHEY and SVGAGI. The CDR3 DNA reads TGTGCCAGCAGTTACTCGACCGGGTACGAGCAGTACTTC. The encoded protein is CASSYSTGYEQYF.

In DNA form, the CDR3 reads TGTGCCAGCAGTGATCCCCTCGTGAGTGGTTACGAGGTAGGGAGCCAGCCCCAGCATTTT. This gives the protein CASSDPLVSGYEVGSQPQHF. The chain combines TRBV2 with TRBJ1-5; D call uncertain. Germline assignment: CDR1 SNHLY and CDR2 FYNNEI. This CDR3 is built from 20 residues. V lost 3 bases to trimming and J lost 7 bases, with 31 bases between them. Drawing the rest from reference TRBV2 and TRBJ1-5, the complete variable domain is EPEVTQTPSHQVTQMGQEVILRCVPISNHLYFYWYRQILGQKVEFLVSFYNNEISEKSEIFDDQFSVERPDGSNFTLKIRSTKLEDSAMYFCASSDPLVSGYEVGSQPQHFGDGTRLSIL.

The V and J genes are TRBV30 and TRBJ1-2, with 9 positions matching TRBD1. The CDR3 covers 13 residues. CDR1 is GTSNPN, CDR2 SVGIG, per germline (reference sequence). J lost 5 bases, V lost 2 bases, and 3 bases had no gene match. The CDR3 region has the DNA TGTGCCTGGAGTACAGGGGGCCCTTATGGCTACACCTTC. Encoded protein: CAWSTGGPYGYTF.

V and J are TRBV4-1 and TRBJ2-1; D is uncertain. The CDR3 is made up of 15 amino acids. The germline CDR1 and CDR2 sequences are MGHRA and YSYEKL. V dropped 1 base and J dropped 0 bases, with 7 bases sitting between them. CDR3 residues: CASSQGPGSYNEQFF. CDR3 bases: TGCGCCAGCAGCCAAGGCCCGGGCTCCTACAATGAGCAGTTCTTC.

The gene calls are TRBV9 and TRBJ2-3; TRBD2 matches at 10 bases. This CDR3 is built from 15 residues. From germline, CDR1 is SGDLS and CDR2 YYNGEE. After removal of 2 bases from V and 1 base from J, the junction contained 1 base not matched to a gene. This chain's CDR3 is CASSVTSGGTDTQYF. The CDR3 nucleotides are TGTGCCAGCAGCGTCACTAGCGGGGGCACAGATACGCAGTATTTT.

This clone showed up just once. CDR3 sequence: CASSPFPSGTSVNEQYF. The DNA for the CDR3 is TGTGCCAGCAGTCCTTTCCCCTCCGGGACTAGCGTCAACGAGCAGTACTTC. The chain links TRBV27 to TRBJ2-7, with 10 nucleotides matching TRBD2. The CDR3 spans 17 residues. The germline V gene encodes CDR1 MNHEY and CDR2 SMNVEV (reference sequence). Trimming cost V 5 bases and J 5 bases; bases outside gene matches: 15.

V usage is TRBV19 and J usage is TRBJ1-3, with D possibly matching TRBD1 (6 bases). The germline V gene has CDR1 LNHDA and CDR2 SQIVND (reference sequence). Deletions cut 9 bases from V and 0 bases from J, with 18 bases between. The CDR3 spans 16 residues. CDR3 sequence (DNA): TGTGCCAGCCGCCGTACAGGGATTAACTCTGGAAACACCATATATTTT. It is translated as CASRRTGINSGNTIYF.

The chain uses TRBV27 and TRBJ2-7; the D gene is possibly TRBD1 (5 bases). Germline CDR1 reads MNHEY; CDR2 reads SMNVEV (reference sequence). V was pared by 6 bases and J by 4 bases, with 13 bases between. This CDR3 is 13 amino acids long. The CDR3 region has the DNA TGTGCCAGCAGACCAGGGTTGGGGTACGAGCAGTACTTC. Translation: CASRPGLGYEQYF.

This rearrangement joins TRBV28 to TRBJ2-1; D gene unclear. CDR1 is MDHEN and CDR2 is SYDVKM in the germline V gene. V lost 5 bases and J 8 bases, leaving 10 bases between the germline ends. This CDR3 comprises 12 residues. In DNA, the CDR3 is TGTGCCAGCAGTGGGCCGTGGGATGAGCAGTTCTTC. As protein: CASSGPWDEQFF.

The chain carries TRBV2 and TRBJ1-1; D might be TRBD1 (6 bases). V shed 6 bases and J shed 4 bases, with 18 bases lying between them. The germline V gene encodes CDR1 SNHLY and CDR2 FYNNEI. This CDR3 contains 15 residues. Written as DNA, the CDR3 is TGTGCCAGCAGCGAACCTACAGGGATACGCACTGAAGCTTTCTTT. Its translation: CASSEPTGIRTEAFF.

The genes are TRBV28 and TRBJ2-7; 11 nucleotides align to TRBD1. Trimming removed 4 bases from V and 5 bases from J; junction bases left unmatched: 10. The length of the CDR3 is 16 residues. Germline V gene lookup returns CDR1 MDHEN and CDR2 SYDVKM. In DNA form, the CDR3 reads TGTGCCAGCAGTTCCTTCCGGACAGGGGGCTTGAACGAGCAGTACGTC. Amino acid sequence: CASSSFRTGGLNEQYV.

The V and J genes are TRBV10-1 and TRBJ2-5; TRBD1 is a possible D gene (6 bases). Germline CDR1 and CDR2: WNHNN and SYGVQD (reference sequence). This CDR3 has 15 residues. Trimming cost V 9 bases and J 4 bases, with 21 bases left between them. The CDR3 loop reads CARNLLEKGGETQYF. The CDR3 DNA reads as TGCGCCAGGAATCTTCTGGAGAAAGGGGGAGAGACCCAGTACTTC.

V gene TRBV5-4 combines with J gene TRBJ1-4; the D gene is possibly TRBD1 (5 bases). Germline CDR1 reads SGHNT; CDR2 reads YYREEE (reference sequence). There are 14 residues in the CDR3. The ends were cut back, 2 bases at V and 4 bases at J, with 9 bases in the middle. This CDR3 reads CASSLEQDNEKLFF. The CDR3 coding sequence is TGTGCCAGCAGCTTAGAACAGGATAATGAAAAACTGTTTTTT.

The chain combines TRBV2 with TRBJ2-5; 15 bases fit TRBD2. The germline CDR1 and CDR2 sequences are SNHLY and FYNNEI. This CDR3 has 16 residues. V trimming: 8 bases; J trimming: 1 base; junction bases outside the gene matches: 5. In nucleotides, the CDR3 is TGTGCCAGCTCGGGACTAGCGGGGGGAGTCCAAGAGACCCAGTACTTC. Its translation: CASSGLAGGVQETQYF. The whole variable domain, filled in from reference TRBV2 and TRBJ2-5, reads EPEVTQTPSHQVTQMGQEVILRCVPISNHLYFYWYRQILGQKVEFLVSFYNNEISEKSEIFDDQFSVERPDGSNFTLKIRSTKLEDSAMYFCASSGLAGGVQETQYFGPGTRLLVL.

This chain joins TRBV10-3 and TRBJ2-3; maybe TRBD1 (5 bases). Trimming shortened V by 9 bases and J by 2 bases, and 12 bases separated the two germline ends. The V gene's germline CDR1 is ENHRY and CDR2 SYGVKD. The CDR3 length is 13 residues. The CDR3 DNA follows: TGTGCCATGGCGGTACAGGTCACAGATACGCAGTATTTT. Translated, it gives CAMAVQVTDTQYF.

The rearrangement uses TRBV7-8 and TRBJ2-7; 13 bases are a match to TRBD2. The CDR3 covers 17 residues. Germline V gives CDR1 SGHVS, CDR2 FQNEAQ. After removal of 5 bases from V and 2 bases from J, the junction contained 9 bases not matched to a gene. CDR3 in DNA: TGTGCCAGCAGCCGGGGACTAGCGGGAAGGGACCCCTACGAGCAGTACTTC. It yields the protein CASSRGLAGRDPYEQYF. Based on the CDR3 plus reference TRBV7-8 and TRBJ2-7, the full variable domain is GAGVSQSPRYKVAKRGQDVALRCDPISGHVSLFWYQQALGQGPEFLTYFQNEAQLDKSGLPSDRFFAERPEGSVSTLKIQRTQQEDSAVYLCASSRGLAGRDPYEQYFGPGTRLTVT.

The rearrangement links TRBV5-1 to TRBJ2-3; TRBD2 aligns across 10 bases. Looked up from germline, CDR1 is SGHRS and CDR2 is YFSETQ. This CDR3 is built from 18 residues. J lost 0 bases, V lost 2 bases, and 9 bases had no gene match. The CDR3 reads CASSFSSKLAGSTDTQYF. For the CDR3, the DNA is TGCGCCAGCAGCTTCTCCTCAAAACTAGCGGGAAGCACAGATACGCAGTATTTT.

For the CDR3, the DNA is TGTGCCAGCAGTTTATCCGGGCTAGCGGGAGAAGAGACCCAGTACTTC. It translates to CASSLSGLAGEETQYF. The genes are TRBV27 and TRBJ2-5; 10 nucleotides line up with TRBD2. Trimming at V came to 0 bases and at J to 3 bases, leaving 4 bases not matched to a gene. The CDR3 runs 16 residues. Germline loops: CDR1 MNHEY, CDR2 SMNVEV (reference sequence).

This clone was picked up a small number of times. The chain employs TRBV6-5 and TRBJ2-7; 13 nucleotides match TRBD2. Losses at the gene ends were 6 bases for V and 3 bases for J; bases not matched to a gene: 5. This CDR3 contains 15 residues. Germline CDR1 is MNHEY and CDR2 is SVGAGI. CDR3 amino acids: CASSLTSGGIYEQYF. In DNA form, the CDR3 reads TGTGCCAGCAGCTTGACTAGCGGGGGGATCTACGAGCAGTACTTC.

The gene calls are TRBV6-1 and TRBJ1-6; possibly TRBD1 for D (6 bases). V lost 2 bases, J lost 9 bases, and 17 bases lay in between. Germline V CDR1 and CDR2: MNHNS, SASEGT. CDR3 length equals 16 residues. The chain's CDR3 is CASSEITGFSGSPLHF. The CDR3 coding sequence is TGTGCCAGCAGTGAAATCACAGGGTTTTCAGGTTCACCCCTCCACTTT.

This clone occurred once. V gene TRBV6-1 combines with J gene TRBJ2-1; 9 bases align to TRBD2. CDR3 length: 15 amino acids. V was clipped by 10 bases and J by 0 bases; unmatched bases: 7. The germline V gene has CDR1 MNHNS and CDR2 SASEGT. The CDR3 DNA sequence: TGTGCCACTTCACCTAGCGGGGCCTCCTACAATGAGCAGTTCTTC. This translates into CATSPSGASYNEQFF.